The 17 T cell receptor beta chains given below trace back to one sample, sequenced in a study of CD8 T cells in Susac syndrome. After extraction with the RNeasy kit, about 0.45 to 1 ug of the RNA was reverse transcribed using random hexamers. MiXCR, run by TCRdb on the immunoSEQ multiplex PCR reads, gives a single entry per CDR3 protein. The sample contains 85,000 to 95,000 distinct CDR3 sequences, 90% to 95% of which appear only once. The sample consisted of CD4+ T cells from PBMCs. The receptor set was obtained from a human donor with Susac syndrome.

The chain recombines TRBV28 with TRBJ1-2, with TRBD1 as a possible D gene (5 bases). The CDR3 length is 13 residues. Trimming took off 3 bases at V and 6 bases at J, with 11 bases between the two ends. Germline CDR1 MDHEN, CDR2 SYDVKM. The CDR3 region has the DNA TGTGCCAGCAGTTTCCGCCGGGGGGATGGCTACACCTTC. Encoded protein: CASSFRRGDGYTF.

This clonotype was counted a single time. DNA for the CDR3: TGTGCCAGCAGCCTCCGCCCGGGTCCCTCCTCCGGGCATACGCAGTATTTT. As protein: CASSLRPGPSSGHTQYF. This chain joins TRBV5-4 and TRBJ2-3; no definite D call. There are 17 residues in the CDR3. Germline lookup yields CDR1 SGHNT and CDR2 YYREEE (reference sequence). The ends were cut back, 4 bases at V and 7 bases at J, with 25 bases in the middle.

The chain is built from TRBV3-1 and TRBJ2-5; 10 bases agree with TRBD2. CDR3 length: 16 amino acids. CDR1 is LGHDT and CDR2 is YNNKEL in the germline V gene (reference sequence). V dropped 1 base and J dropped 2; count of bases not matched to a gene: 4. In DNA form, the CDR3 reads TGTGCCAGCAGCCAAGTGGCTAGCGGGGGTCAAGAGACCCAGTACTTC. It codes for CASSQVASGGQETQYF.

The chain couples TRBV4-3 to TRBJ1-2; D is undetermined. Trimming left V 0 bases short and J 8 bases short, with 16 bases between. CDR3 size: 15 residues. CDR1 is LGHNA and CDR2 is YSLEER in the germline V gene. The CDR3 is CASSQDRGGNLGYTF. The CDR3 DNA is TGCGCCAGCAGCCAAGATCGAGGAGGCAACCTAGGCTACACCTTC.

V usage is TRBV12-5 and J usage is TRBJ2-2; D unclear. This CDR3 contains 15 residues. Trimming left V 1 base short and J 6 bases short, with 12 bases between. The germline gives CDR1 LGHNT, CDR2 FRNRAP. The CDR3 spells CASGLGVVSAGELFF. In DNA, the CDR3 is TGTGCTAGTGGTTTGGGGGTCGTATCCGCCGGGGAGCTGTTTTTT.

The chain joins TRBV12-3 or TRBV12-4 to TRBJ2-3; no clear D. This CDR3 has 14 amino acids. Trimming pared 1 base from V and 5 bases from J, leaving 10 bases between. The CDR3 DNA reads TGTGCCAGCAGTTTAGGTCACTATAGAGATACGCAGTATTTT. Translated, it gives CASSLGHYRDTQYF.

The V gene is TRBV20-1, the J gene TRBJ2-1, with D hard to call. Trimming took off 5 bases at V and 0 bases at J, with 8 bases between the two ends. The CDR3 extends over 13 amino acids. Per germline, CDR1 DFQATT and CDR2 SNEGSKA (reference sequence). CDR3 nucleotide sequence: TGCAGTGCTGGCGGAAGCTCCTACAATGAGCAGTTCTTC. Residues: CSAGGSSYNEQFF.

V and J are TRBV6-6 and TRBJ1-6; D is perhaps TRBD1 (6 bases). The length of the CDR3 is 15 residues. Germline lookup yields CDR1 MNHNY and CDR2 SVGAGI (reference sequence). Trimming took 4 bases from V and 4 from J, leaving 11 bases between them. The DNA for the CDR3 is TGTGCCAGCAGTTCGGGGGGCGTTTATAATTCACCCCTCCACTTT. Its protein product is CASSSGGVYNSPLHF.

The rearrangement links TRBV2 to TRBJ1-1; 7 bases are a match to TRBD1. Losses at the gene ends were 6 bases for V and 6 bases for J; bases not matched to a gene: 7. The CDR3 spans 13 residues. The germline gives CDR1 SNHLY, CDR2 FYNNEI. DNA of the CDR3: TGTGCCAGCAGCGCCGGGACAGATTCTGAAGCTTTCTTT. It codes for CASSAGTDSEAFF. The full variable domain, in which reference TRBV2 and TRBJ1-1 provide the parts outside the CDR3, is EPEVTQTPSHQVTQMGQEVILRCVPISNHLYFYWYRQILGQKVEFLVSFYNNEISEKSEIFDDQFSVERPDGSNFTLKIRSTKLEDSAMYFCASSAGTDSEAFFGQGTRLTVV.

This chain uses TRBV29-1 with TRBJ2-5; 8 bases are shared with TRBD2. The CDR3 totals 17 residues. The V and J ends lost 1 base and 4 bases, in that order; junction bases with no gene match: 14. Germline V CDR1 and CDR2: SQVTM, ANQGSEA. The CDR3 coding sequence is TGCAGCGTTGAAGGTAGCAGGAGCGGGGGACCCTCAGAGACCCAGTACTTC. It translates to CSVEGSRSGGPSETQYF.

V is TRBV23-1 and J is TRBJ2-5; no reliable D call. TRBV23-1 has ORF status, its function being uncertain. Trimming pared 4 bases from V and 1 base from J, leaving 13 bases between. The length of the CDR3 is 15 residues. CDR3 sequence reads: CASSRNRASQETQYF. As DNA, the CDR3 is TGCGCCAGCAGTCGTAACCGGGCCTCCCAAGAGACCCAGTACTTC.

The gene calls are TRBV30 and TRBJ1-1; no reliable D call. From germline, CDR1 is GTSNPN and CDR2 SVGIG (reference sequence). V lost 5 bases, J lost 0 bases, and 10 bases lay in between. There are 13 residues in the CDR3. CDR3 region: CAWGTQLNTEAFF. The CDR3 region has the DNA TGTGCCTGGGGAACTCAGCTGAACACTGAAGCTTTCTTT.

V gene TRBV6-4 combines with J gene TRBJ2-1; 9 bases fit TRBD1. The V gene's germline CDR1 is MRHNA and CDR2 SNTAGT. CDR3 length equals 14 residues. With V trimmed by 11 bases and J by 6 bases, 11 bases remained unmatched. The CDR3 region has the DNA TGTGCCTCGGCACGGACAGGGGAAGGCAATGAGCAGTTCTTC. Translation: CASARTGEGNEQFF.

The chain couples TRBV12-3 or TRBV12-4 to TRBJ1-3, with a possible D match to TRBD1 (5 bases). V was cut by 5 bases and J by 2 bases, with 10 bases left in between. CDR3 length equals 14 residues. The CDR3 here is CASSRGTAGNTIYF. CDR3 coding DNA: TGTGCCAGCAGTCGAGGGACGGCTGGAAACACCATATATTTT.

This chain uses TRBV4-3 with TRBJ2-7; D is unclear. CDR3 length: 13 residues. Germline loops: CDR1 LGHNA, CDR2 YSLEER. The V gene lost 0 bases and the J gene lost 4 bases, with 7 bases spanning the gap. The DNA for the CDR3 is TGCGCCAGCAGCCAAGATCAATGGTACGAGCAGTACTTC. Amino acid sequence: CASSQDQWYEQYF.

The rearrangement joins TRBV9 to TRBJ2-7, with 10 nucleotides matching TRBD2. The ends lost 3 bases at V and 2 bases at J; junction bases unmatched: 5. CDR3 length: 15 amino acids. Germline loops: CDR1 SGDLS, CDR2 YYNGEE. The CDR3 loop is CASSAGAGGPYEQYF. CDR3 in DNA: TGTGCCAGCAGCGCGGGAGCGGGGGGGCCCTACGAGCAGTACTTC.

V and J are TRBV27 and TRBJ2-3; D is perhaps TRBD1 (6 bases). There are 14 residues in the CDR3. V was shortened by 6 bases and J by 10 bases, with 20 bases between the two germline ends. CDR1 and CDR2 from the germline V gene are MNHEY and SMNVEV (reference sequence). CDR3: CASSLTGQPVPQYF. Written as DNA, the CDR3 is TGTGCCAGCAGCCTAACCGGACAGCCCGTCCCGCAGTATTTT.